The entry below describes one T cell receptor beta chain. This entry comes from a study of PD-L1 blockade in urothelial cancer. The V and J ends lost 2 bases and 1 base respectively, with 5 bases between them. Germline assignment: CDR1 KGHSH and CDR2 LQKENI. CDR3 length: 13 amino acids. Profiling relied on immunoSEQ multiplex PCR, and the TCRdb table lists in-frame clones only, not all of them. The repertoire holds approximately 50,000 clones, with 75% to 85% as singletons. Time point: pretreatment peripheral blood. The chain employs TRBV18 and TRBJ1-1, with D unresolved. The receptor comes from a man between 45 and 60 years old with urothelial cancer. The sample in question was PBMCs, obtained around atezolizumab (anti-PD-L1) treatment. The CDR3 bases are TGTGCCAGCTCACCATCGGGGAACACTGAAGCTTTCTTT. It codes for CASSPSGNTEAFF.